A single sample gave rise to the 9 T cell receptor beta chains below, sequenced in a study of T cell responses to AZD1222 COVID-19 vaccine. Here immunoSEQ multiplex PCR was the method, and the copy in TCRdb shows in-frame clones only, minus some. This table has about 67,000 clones, roughly 80% appearing once. The material sequenced was peripheral blood, taken on day 0 of AZD1222 vaccination. The source is an adult in good health.

The chain employs TRBV28 and TRBJ1-2; 10 bases line up with TRBD1. The CDR3 is 15 residues long. Germline CDR1 is MDHEN and CDR2 is SYDVKM. Losses at the gene ends were 3 bases for V and 3 bases for J; bases not matched to a gene: 4. DNA for the CDR3: TGTGCCAGCAGTTTGGTAGGACAGGGGGACTATGGCTACACCTTC. This sequence encodes CASSLVGQGDYGYTF.

The chain links TRBV19 to TRBJ2-5; possible D gene TRBD1, 6 bases. This CDR3 region has 13 residues. The V gene lost 4 bases and the J gene lost 4 bases, with 10 bases spanning the gap. The germline gives CDR1 LNHDA, CDR2 SQIVND (reference sequence). This chain's CDR3 is CASSKQGSETQYF. CDR3 in DNA: TGTGCCAGTAGTAAACAGGGCTCAGAGACCCAGTACTTC.

The chain has TRBV19 and TRBJ2-1, with 10 bases lining up with TRBD2. This CDR3 spans 17 amino acids. Germline V gene sequence: CDR1 LNHDA, CDR2 SQIVND (reference sequence). The J segment lost 0 bases and the V segment lost 2 bases, leaving 4 bases of the junction unmatched. CDR3 sequence (DNA): TGTGCCAGTAGTATATACAGCGGGGGGGCCTCCTACAATGAGCAGTTCTTC. It is translated as CASSIYSGGASYNEQFF.

The chain recombines TRBV2 with TRBJ2-7; TRBD1 matches at 9 bases. Trimming took 6 bases from V and 5 from J; bases not matched to a gene: 14. The germline CDR1 and CDR2 sequences are SNHLY and FYNNEI. The CDR3 contains 16 residues. The CDR3 nucleotides are TGTGCCAGCAGCGGACCCACAGGGGGCTACGGGAACGAGCAGTACTTC. It yields the protein CASSGPTGGYGNEQYF.

V is TRBV30 and J is TRBJ2-1; 9 positions agree with TRBD2. The CDR3 contains 16 residues. Unmatched junction bases numbered 11, after V lost 2 bases and J lost 6 bases. CDR1 GTSNPN and CDR2 SVGIG come from the germline V gene (reference sequence). The CDR3 here is CAWSHLSGGGANEQFF. The CDR3 DNA follows: TGTGCCTGGAGTCACCTCTCTGGCGGGGGGGCCAATGAGCAGTTCTTC.

This clone has a handful of counts. This sequence joins TRBV9 and TRBJ1-6; no clear D gene. The germline V gene encodes CDR1 SGDLS and CDR2 YYNGEE. The CDR3 consists of 14 residues. Trimming stripped 4 bases from V and 6 bases from J, with 11 bases between. CDR3 nucleotide sequence: TGTGCCAGCAGCTCGAGCGGGGTTAATTCACCCCTCCACTTT. Its translation: CASSSSGVNSPLHF.

The gene calls are TRBV27 and TRBJ1-1, with 7 bases lining up with TRBD1. Trimming took 3 bases from V and 3 from J; bases not matched to a gene: 7. The CDR3 consists of 15 residues. The V gene's germline CDR1 is MNHEY and CDR2 SMNVEV (reference sequence). The CDR3 is CASSLTGWGDTEAFF. The CDR3 DNA reads TGTGCCAGCAGTTTGACAGGGTGGGGGGACACTGAAGCTTTCTTT.

This chain links TRBV28 with TRBJ1-6; 10 bases line up with TRBD1. Germline trimming cut 5 bases from V and 9 bases from J; bases unmatched to any gene: 7. The length of the CDR3 is 15 residues. Germline loops: CDR1 MDHEN, CDR2 SYDVKM. This chain's CDR3 is CASSHPGTGVSPLHF. CDR3 nucleotide sequence: TGTGCCAGCAGTCATCCCGGGACAGGGGTTTCACCCCTCCACTTT.

The rearrangement links TRBV19 to TRBJ1-1, with D possibly matching TRBD1 (6 bases). There are 15 residues in the CDR3. Trimming removed 1 base from V and 0 bases from J, with 9 bases in between. Germline V gives CDR1 LNHDA, CDR2 SQIVND (reference sequence). The CDR3 loop is CASSIGTGMNTEAFF. The CDR3 coding sequence is TGTGCCAGTAGTATAGGTACAGGGATGAACACTGAAGCTTTCTTT.